This T cell receptor beta chain was identified during a study of identical twins. On this clonotype itself: Its target is unknown.

Findings and caveats of the study: Surplus twin overlap in beta out-of-frame sequences was less pronounced.

TCRdb reprocessed the 5' RACE reads via MiXCR and lists one record per CDR3 protein. The sample lists 600,000 to 850,000 distinct CDR3 sequences, roughly 20% occurring once. V lost 1 base, J lost 6 bases, and 10 bases lay in between. This CDR3 has 13 residues. CDR1 SEHNR and CDR2 FQNEAQ come from the germline V gene (reference sequence). In addition, the sample was reused for a study of T cells expressing NK-cell markers. That source adds: Sorted T-cell subsets CD3+CD56+NKG2C+, CD3+CD56+NKG2C- and CD3+CD56-NKG2C+ were TCR beta-sequenced.

Sequencing was performed on PBMCs. The chain couples TRBV7-9 to TRBJ2-7; D gene uncertain. This receptor was obtained from a woman under 30 in good health. The CDR3 sequence is CASSLEVESEQYF. DNA of the CDR3: TGTGCCAGCAGCTTAGAGGTCGAGAGCGAGCAGTACTTC.